The 13 T cell receptor beta chains below all came from one sample that was sequenced in a study of shared clonotypes between healthy human individuals. CD45RO negativity and positive selection for CCR7 defined naive CD8 cells, a population that excluded terminally differentiated effector memory CD45RA+ cells. The assay was immunoSEQ multiplex PCR, and TCRdb's table has in-frame clones only and misses some. The data hold millions of clones, with roughly 95% observed a single time. The sequencing sample was made of naive CD8+ T cells sorted from blood. These TCRs come from a young man in good health.

The chain joins TRBV30 to TRBJ2-7, with 9 bases identical to TRBD1. The CDR3 sequence is 18 residues long. The ends lost 3 bases at V and 2 bases at J; junction bases unmatched: 17. Germline-derived CDR1 and CDR2 are GTSNPN and SVGIG (reference sequence). The CDR3 reads CAWSGDRAMIVVPYEQYF. DNA for the CDR3: TGTGCCTGGAGCGGGGACAGGGCTATGATTGTCGTGCCCTACGAGCAGTACTTC.

On this clone itself: The same CDR3 can be traced to other DNA sequences in this sample. V is TRBV5-6 and J is TRBJ2-7; D is unresolved. The germline CDR1 and CDR2 sequences are SGHDT and YYEEEE. The V gene lost 0 bases and the J gene lost 6 bases, with 7 bases spanning the gap. This CDR3 spans 12 amino acids. CDR3 amino acids: CASSLGWGEQYF. The CDR3 coding sequence is TGTGCCAGCAGCTTGGGGTGGGGCGAGCAGTACTTC.

This chain uses TRBV7-9 with TRBJ1-4, with D hard to call. Between the trimmed V and J ends, which lost 3 bases and 7 bases, there was a span of 12 bases. Germline V lookup: CDR1 SEHNR, CDR2 FQNEAQ (reference sequence). The CDR3 is 14 residues long. The CDR3 here is CASSLAPPVEKLFF. In DNA, the CDR3 is TGTGCCAGCAGCTTGGCACCGCCGGTTGAAAAACTGTTTTTT. The full variable domain, with the rest looked up from reference TRBV7-9 and TRBJ1-4, is DTGVSQNPRHKITKRGQNVTFRCDPISEHNRLYWYRQTLGQGPEFLTYFQNEAQLEKSRLLSDRFSAERPKGSFSTLEIQRTEQGDSAMYLCASSLAPPVEKLFFGSGTQLSVL.

The chain recombines TRBV9 with TRBJ2-5; D is perhaps TRBD2 (6 bases). From germline, CDR1 is SGDLS and CDR2 YYNGEE. This CDR3 spans 14 amino acids. V lost 4 bases and J lost 1, with 11 bases in between. The CDR3, as DNA: TGTGCCAGCAGCACGGGCGGGGCCCAAGAGACCCAGTACTTC. Amino acids: CASSTGGAQETQYF.

The chain is built from TRBV7-2 and TRBJ2-5; possible D gene TRBD2, 7 bases. The CDR3 consists of 15 residues. The V end was cut by 1 base, the J end by 5 bases, with 14 bases between. Germline V CDR1 and CDR2: SGHTA, FQGNSA. The CDR3 DNA reads TGTGCCAGCAGCTTAGGTGGGGGGGCCTGGGAGACCCAGTACTTC. Translation gives CASSLGGGAWETQYF.

As to this clone: This same CDR3 is encoded by further DNA sequences in the sample. The gene calls are TRBV27 and TRBJ2-7, with 7 nucleotides matching TRBD2. The junction had 3 bases not matched to a gene; V was cut back by 3 bases and J by 7 bases. The CDR3 has 12 amino acids. Per germline, CDR1 MNHEY and CDR2 SMNVEV (reference sequence). CDR3 sequence reads: CASSFSGGEQYF. The CDR3 bases are TGTGCCAGCAGTTTTTCCGGGGGGGAGCAGTACTTC.

The CDR3 bases are TGTGCCAGCACGCGCCCTCTAGGGCTCGGCGACACTGAAGCTTTCTTT. This encodes CASTRPLGLGDTEAFF. This chain links TRBV27 with TRBJ1-1; D unresolved. V gave up 7 bases and J gave up 3 bases, with 21 bases separating them. CDR1 is MNHEY and CDR2 is SMNVEV in the germline V gene (reference sequence). This CDR3 spans 16 amino acids.

In its sample, this clone was seen a few times. The chain carries TRBV13 and TRBJ1-2; TRBD1 might be the D (5 bases). The V end was cut by 3 bases, the J end by 9 bases, with 14 bases between. Germline lookup yields CDR1 PRHDT and CDR2 FYEKMQ (reference sequence). The CDR3 is 13 amino acids. CDR3 protein: CASSLITSGSYTF. The CDR3 bases are TGTGCCAGCAGCTTGATCACCTCAGGGAGCTACACCTTC.

A word on this clone: Other DNA sequences within the sample encode an identical CDR3. The V call is TRBV27, the J call TRBJ1-6, with 8 bases matching TRBD1. J lost 10 bases, V lost 2 bases, and 1 base had no gene match. This CDR3 spans 13 amino acids. CDR1 is MNHEY, CDR2 SMNVEV, per germline (reference sequence). CDR3 sequence reads: CASSLGQGSPLHF. CDR3 coding DNA: TGTGCCAGCAGTTTAGGACAGGGCTCACCCCTCCACTTT.

As concerns this clone: The same CDR3 arises from other DNA sequences in this sample as well. The chain joins TRBV5-4 to TRBJ2-3; D is unclear. Germline-derived CDR1 and CDR2 are SGHNT and YYREEE (reference sequence). Trimming stripped 0 bases from V and 2 bases from J, with 7 bases between. The CDR3 consists of 14 residues. The CDR3 DNA follows: TGTGCCAGCAGCTTGGGACTGAACACAGATACGCAGTATTTT. Translation: CASSLGLNTDTQYF. Complete variable domain (other parts from reference TRBV5-4 and TRBJ2-3): ETGVTQSPTHLIKTRGQQVTLRCSSQSGHNTVSWYQQALGQGPQFIFQYYREEENGRGNFPPRFSGLQFPNYSSELNVNALELDDSALYLCASSLGLNTDTQYFGPGTRLTVL.

The chain uses TRBV27 and TRBJ2-7; D is uncertain. Trimming removed 4 bases from V and 1 base from J, with 11 bases in between. CDR1 and CDR2 (germline): MNHEY, SMNVEV (reference sequence). This CDR3 spans 14 amino acids. CDR3 sequence: CASSSSADSYEQYF. The CDR3 nucleotides read TGTGCCAGCAGTTCCTCAGCAGATTCCTACGAGCAGTACTTC.

V and J are TRBV27 and TRBJ2-7; D perhaps matches TRBD2 (5 bases). V shed 5 bases and J shed 2 bases, with 16 bases lying between them. CDR1 and CDR2 (germline): MNHEY, SMNVEV (reference sequence). The CDR3 extends over 15 amino acids. CDR3 coding DNA: TGTGCCAGCAGTCCTCTCGAAATGAGGGCCTACGAGCAGTACTTC. Amino acid sequence: CASSPLEMRAYEQYF.

V and J are TRBV11-2 and TRBJ2-2; D may be TRBD1 (6 bases). Germline V gene data show CDR1 as SGHAT and CDR2 as FQNNGV. The CDR3 spans 14 residues. Deletions cut 4 bases from V and 7 bases from J, with 13 bases between. Here the CDR3 reads CASSYTRGGGELFF. Written as DNA, the CDR3 is TGTGCCAGCAGCTACACCCGAGGGGGCGGGGAGCTGTTTTTT.